Sequencing of this T cell receptor (beta chain) was carried out in a study of early T cells in non-severe SARS-CoV-2 infection. Study context: Chains stayed unpaired after sequencing of bulk RNA from unsorted whole blood. Overall study results and limits: The study's VDJdb matching favored anti-spike CD8 responses and missed private and CD4 specificities.

The CDR3 spans 15 residues. Between the trimmed V and J ends, which lost 6 bases and 0 bases, there was a span of 10 bases. Per germline, CDR1 SGHRS and CDR2 YFSETQ. A word on this clonotype: What it binds is not known.

Individually, cDNA molecules had unique molecular identifiers attached to them. One entry per CDR3 protein, called by TCRdb with MiXCR from the 5' RACE reads. The sample records about 64,000 distinct CDR3 sequences, less than 15% being singletons. This sequence originates from an adult who was a healthcare worker with PCR-confirmed SARS-CoV-2 infection or an uninfected control (not recorded which). The chain has TRBV5-1 and TRBJ1-6, with unresolved D. Sequencing was done on a sample of whole blood. The CDR3 nucleotides are TGCGCCAGCACGGCCTTGAGCTCCTATAATTCACCCCTCCACTTT. Its protein product is CASTALSSYNSPLHF.